This entry describes one T cell receptor beta chain. The target antigen is unknown. TCRdb keeps only in-frame clones here, not all; method: immunoSEQ multiplex PCR. The table lists 160,000 or so clones, less than 95% of them singletons. The data belong to a study of T cell responses to AZD1222 COVID-19 vaccine. The J segment lost 3 bases and the V segment lost 0 bases, leaving 3 bases of the junction unmatched. Looked up from germline, CDR1 is SGHNT and CDR2 is YYREEE (reference sequence). The CDR3 spans 14 residues. Study-wide findings and caveats: After the peak T cell response, and only then, were repertoires sampled.

The TCR was taken from an adult in good health. Source: peripheral blood, taken on day 0 of AZD1222 vaccination. The chain has TRBV5-4 and TRBJ2-7; 7 bases line up with TRBD2. The CDR3 protein is CASSLEAGSYEQYF. The CDR3 nucleotides read TGTGCCAGCAGCTTGGAAGCGGGAAGCTACGAGCAGTACTTC. Supplemented by reference TRBV5-4 and TRBJ2-7, the full variable domain reads ETGVTQSPTHLIKTRGQQVTLRCSSQSGHNTVSWYQQALGQGPQFIFQYYREEENGRGNFPPRFSGLQFPNYSSELNVNALELDDSALYLCASSLEAGSYEQYFGPGTRLTVT.